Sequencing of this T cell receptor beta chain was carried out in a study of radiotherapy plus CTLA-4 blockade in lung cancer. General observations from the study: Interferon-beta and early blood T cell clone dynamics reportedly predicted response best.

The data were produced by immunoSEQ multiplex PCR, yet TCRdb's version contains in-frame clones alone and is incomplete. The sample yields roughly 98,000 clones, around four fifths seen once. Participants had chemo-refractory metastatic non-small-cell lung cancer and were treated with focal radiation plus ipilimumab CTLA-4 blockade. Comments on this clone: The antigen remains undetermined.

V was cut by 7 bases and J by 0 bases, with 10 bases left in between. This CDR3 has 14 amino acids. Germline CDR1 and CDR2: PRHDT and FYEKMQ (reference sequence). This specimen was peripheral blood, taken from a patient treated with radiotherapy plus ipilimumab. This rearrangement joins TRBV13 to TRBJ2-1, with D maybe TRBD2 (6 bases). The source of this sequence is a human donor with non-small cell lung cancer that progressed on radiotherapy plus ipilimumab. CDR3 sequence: CASKDGSSYNEQFF. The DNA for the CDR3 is TGTGCCAGCAAGGACGGGAGCTCCTACAATGAGCAGTTCTTC.